The 5 T cell receptor beta chains presented below share a single source sample, sequenced in a study of blood T cell repertoires in COVID-19. Generated by immunoSEQ multiplex PCR, the TCRdb table keeps only in-frame clones and is missing some. The data show approximately 250,000 clones, 75% to 85% seen once. The sequenced sample was peripheral blood. The receptors here all came from a human donor in a cohort sampled during active COVID-19.

V usage is TRBV19 and J usage is TRBJ2-1; TRBD2 agrees at 7 bases. Germline V CDR1 and CDR2: LNHDA, SQIVND (reference sequence). Trimming took 8 bases from V and 3 from J; bases not matched to a gene: 7. There are 14 residues in the CDR3. In nucleotides, the CDR3 is TGTGCCAGTGGGGGGGTGTCATACTACAATGAGCAGTTCTTC. Its protein product is CASGGVSYYNEQFF. The entire variable domain, with the rest obtained from reference TRBV19 and TRBJ2-1, is as follows: DGGITQSPKYLFRKEGQNVTLSCEQNLNHDAMYWYRQDPGQGLRLIYYSQIVNDFQKGDIAEGYSVSREKKESFPLTVTSAQKNPTAFYLCASGGVSYYNEQFFGPGTRLTVL.

This clone occurred a few times. The chain carries TRBV3-1 (or the pseudogene TRBV3-2) and TRBJ2-5, with TRBD1 matching 7 bases. J lost 2 bases, V lost 4 bases, and 7 bases had no gene match. Germline CDR1 and CDR2: LGHDT and YNNKEL (reference sequence). The CDR3 is 15 residues long. The CDR3 region is CASSPNRGIQETQYF. The CDR3 DNA follows: TGTGCCAGCAGCCCTAACAGGGGAATACAAGAGACCCAGTACTTC.

This chain connects TRBV10-2 to TRBJ1-4, with a weak D call TRBD1 (6 bases). CDR1 and CDR2 from the germline V gene are WSHSY and SAAADI. The CDR3 has 15 residues. The V and J ends lost 2 bases and 7 bases respectively, with 14 bases between them. CDR3 protein: CASSEAGAVSEKLFF. The CDR3, as DNA: TGCGCCAGCAGTGAGGCAGGGGCGGTGAGTGAAAAACTGTTTTTT.

The genes are TRBV5-6 and TRBJ1-1, with D possibly matching TRBD1 (5 bases). The CDR3 is 14 residues long. Trimming shortened V by 1 base and J by 2 bases, and 9 bases separated the two germline ends. Germline CDR1 is SGHDT and CDR2 is YYEEEE. CDR3 nucleotides: TGTGCCAGCAGCTTGATCAGGGCCAACACTGAAGCTTTCTTT. Protein product: CASSLIRANTEAFF. The entire variable domain, with the rest obtained from reference TRBV5-6 and TRBJ1-1, is as follows: DAGVTQSPTHLIKTRGQQVTLRCSPKSGHDTVSWYQQALGQGPQFIFQYYEEEERQRGNFPDRFSGHQFPNYSSELNVNALLLGDSALYLCASSLIRANTEAFFGQGTRLTVV.

The V and J genes are TRBV28 and TRBJ2-7; 13 bases are shared with TRBD2. V shed 6 bases and J 3 bases; nucleotides not matched to a gene: 5. This CDR3 has 15 residues. Germline V gives CDR1 MDHEN, CDR2 SYDVKM. CDR3 sequence reads: CASRRGTSGNYEQYF. The CDR3 DNA sequence: TGTGCCAGCAGACGCGGGACTAGCGGGAACTACGAGCAGTACTTC. The complete variable domain, with remaining parts taken from reference TRBV28 and TRBJ2-7, reads DVKVTQSSRYLVKRTGEKVFLECVQDMDHENMFWYRQDPGLGLRLIYFSYDVKMKEKGDIPEGYSVSREKKERFSLILESASTNQTSMYLCASRRGTSGNYEQYFGPGTRLTVT.